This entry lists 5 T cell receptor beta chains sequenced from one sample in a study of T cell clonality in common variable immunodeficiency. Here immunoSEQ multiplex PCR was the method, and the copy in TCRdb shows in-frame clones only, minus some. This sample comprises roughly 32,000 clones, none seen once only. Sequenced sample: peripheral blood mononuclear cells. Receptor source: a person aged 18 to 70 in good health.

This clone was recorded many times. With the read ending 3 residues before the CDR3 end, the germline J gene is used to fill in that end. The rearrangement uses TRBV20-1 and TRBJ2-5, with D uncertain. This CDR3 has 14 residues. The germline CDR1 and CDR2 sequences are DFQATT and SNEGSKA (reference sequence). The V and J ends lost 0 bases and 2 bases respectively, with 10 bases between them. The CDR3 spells CSARDSGRQETQYF. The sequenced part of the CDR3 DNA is TGCAGTGCTAGAGATTCTGGCAGGCAAGAGACC.

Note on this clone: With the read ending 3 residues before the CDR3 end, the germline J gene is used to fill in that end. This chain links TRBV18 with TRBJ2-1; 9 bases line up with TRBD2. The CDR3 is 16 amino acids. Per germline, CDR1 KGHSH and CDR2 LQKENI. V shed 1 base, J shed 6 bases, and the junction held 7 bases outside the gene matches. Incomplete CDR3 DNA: TGTGCCAGCTCACCACAGGCGGGAGGGCCAATCAATGAG. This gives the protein CASSPQAGGPINE. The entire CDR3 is CASSPQAGGPINEQFF.

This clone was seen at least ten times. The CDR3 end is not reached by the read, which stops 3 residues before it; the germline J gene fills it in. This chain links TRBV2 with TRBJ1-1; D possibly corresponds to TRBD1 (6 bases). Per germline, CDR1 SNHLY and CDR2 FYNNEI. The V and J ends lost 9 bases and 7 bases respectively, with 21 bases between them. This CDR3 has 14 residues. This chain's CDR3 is CASRVGGGMGEAFF. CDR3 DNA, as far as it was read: TGTGCCAGTCGAGTAGGGGGAGGAATGGGTGAA.

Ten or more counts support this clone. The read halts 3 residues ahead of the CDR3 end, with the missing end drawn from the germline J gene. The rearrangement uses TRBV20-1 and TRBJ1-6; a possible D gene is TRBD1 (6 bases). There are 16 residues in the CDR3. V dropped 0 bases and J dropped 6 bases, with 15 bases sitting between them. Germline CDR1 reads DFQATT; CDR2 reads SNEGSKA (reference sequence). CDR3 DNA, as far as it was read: TGCAGTGCTAGAGAAGGACGGCGAGGGGGTAATTCACCC. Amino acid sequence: CSAREGRRGGNSP. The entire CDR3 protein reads CSAREGRRGGNSPLHF.

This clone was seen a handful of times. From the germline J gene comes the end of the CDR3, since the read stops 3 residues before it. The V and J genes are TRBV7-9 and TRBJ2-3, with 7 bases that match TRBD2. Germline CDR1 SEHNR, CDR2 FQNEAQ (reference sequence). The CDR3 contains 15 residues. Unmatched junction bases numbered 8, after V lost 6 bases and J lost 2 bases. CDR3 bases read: TGTGCCAGCAGTCGGCAGCGGGGCTCCACAGATACG. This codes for CASSRQRGSTDT. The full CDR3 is CASSRQRGSTDTQYF.